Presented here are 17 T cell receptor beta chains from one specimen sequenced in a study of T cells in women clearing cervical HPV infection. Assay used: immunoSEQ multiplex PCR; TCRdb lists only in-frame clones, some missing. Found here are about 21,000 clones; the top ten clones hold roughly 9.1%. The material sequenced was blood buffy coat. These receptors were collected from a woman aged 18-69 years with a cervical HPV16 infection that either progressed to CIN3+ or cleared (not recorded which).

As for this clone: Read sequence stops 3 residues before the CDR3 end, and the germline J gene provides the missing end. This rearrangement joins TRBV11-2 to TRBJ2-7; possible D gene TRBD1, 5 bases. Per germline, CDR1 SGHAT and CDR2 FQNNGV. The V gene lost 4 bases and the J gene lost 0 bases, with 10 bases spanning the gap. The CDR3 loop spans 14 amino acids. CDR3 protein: CASSSGTGSYEQYF. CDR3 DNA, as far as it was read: TGTGCCAGCAGCTCTGGAACAGGCTCCTACGAG.

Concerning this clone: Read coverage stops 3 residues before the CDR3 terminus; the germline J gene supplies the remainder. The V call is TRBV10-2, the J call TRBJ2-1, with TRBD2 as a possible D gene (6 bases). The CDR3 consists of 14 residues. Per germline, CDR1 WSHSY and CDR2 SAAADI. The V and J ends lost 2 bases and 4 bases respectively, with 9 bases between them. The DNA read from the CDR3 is TGCGCCAGCAGTGAGGCTAGCGAGTACAATGAG. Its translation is CASSEASEYNE. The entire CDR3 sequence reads CASSEASEYNEQFF.

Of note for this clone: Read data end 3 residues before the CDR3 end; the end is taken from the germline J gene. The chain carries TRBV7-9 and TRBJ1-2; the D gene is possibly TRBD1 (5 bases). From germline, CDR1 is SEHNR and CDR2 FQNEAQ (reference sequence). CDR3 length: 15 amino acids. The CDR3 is CASSPGHILTDTYTF. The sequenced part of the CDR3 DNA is TGTGCCAGCAGCCCTGGACACATTCTTACAGATACC.

This chain's CDR3 is CSADELGKPSYNEQFF. Incomplete CDR3 DNA: TGCAGTGCGGACGAACTAGGGAAACCCTCCTACAATGAG. V and J are TRBV20-1 and TRBJ2-1; a weak D match, TRBD2 (5 bases). Read sequence stops 3 residues before the CDR3 end, and the germline J gene provides the missing end. The CDR3 has 16 amino acids. Germline CDR1 and CDR2: DFQATT and SNEGSKA (reference sequence). The ends were cut back, 6 bases at V and 0 bases at J, with 18 bases in the middle.

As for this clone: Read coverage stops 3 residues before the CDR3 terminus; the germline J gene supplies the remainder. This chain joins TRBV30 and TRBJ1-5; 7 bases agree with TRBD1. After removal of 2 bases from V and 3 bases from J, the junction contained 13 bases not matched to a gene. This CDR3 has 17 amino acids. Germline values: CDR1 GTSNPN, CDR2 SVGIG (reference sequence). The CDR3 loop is CAWSRRLGQAFNQPQHF. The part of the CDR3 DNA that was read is TGTGCCTGGAGTCGCCGACTCGGACAGGCTTTCAATCAGCCC.

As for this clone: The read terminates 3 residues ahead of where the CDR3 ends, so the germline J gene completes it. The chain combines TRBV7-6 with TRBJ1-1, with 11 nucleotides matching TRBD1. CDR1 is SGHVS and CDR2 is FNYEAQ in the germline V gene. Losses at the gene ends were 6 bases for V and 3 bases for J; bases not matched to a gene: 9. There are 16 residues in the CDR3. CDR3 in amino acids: CASSHGQGAWDTEAFF. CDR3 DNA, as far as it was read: TGTGCCAGCAGTCATGGACAGGGGGCATGGGACACTGAA.

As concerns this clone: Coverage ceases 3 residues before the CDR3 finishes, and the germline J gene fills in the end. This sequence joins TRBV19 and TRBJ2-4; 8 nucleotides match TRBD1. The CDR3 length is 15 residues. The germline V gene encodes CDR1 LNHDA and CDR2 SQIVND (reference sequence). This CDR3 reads CASSIGTGSGYGQYF. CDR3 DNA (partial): TGTGCCAGTAGTATAGGGACAGGGTCCGGGTATGGT.

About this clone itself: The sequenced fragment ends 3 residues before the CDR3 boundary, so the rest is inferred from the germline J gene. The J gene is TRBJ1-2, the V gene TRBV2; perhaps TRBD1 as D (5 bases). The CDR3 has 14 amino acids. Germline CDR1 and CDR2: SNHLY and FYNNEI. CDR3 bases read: TGTGCCAGCAGGGTTGGAACAGGTCCTTCCGAC. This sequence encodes CASRVGTGPSD. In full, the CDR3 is CASRVGTGPSDYTF.

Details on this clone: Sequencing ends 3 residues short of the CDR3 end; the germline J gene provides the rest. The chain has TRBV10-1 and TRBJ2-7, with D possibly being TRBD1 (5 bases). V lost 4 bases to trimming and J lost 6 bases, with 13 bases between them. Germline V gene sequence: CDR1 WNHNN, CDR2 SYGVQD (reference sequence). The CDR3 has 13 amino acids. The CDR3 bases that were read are TGCGCCAGCAGTGGACAGAGATTCGGCGAG. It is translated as CASSGQRFGE. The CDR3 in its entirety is CASSGQRFGEQYF.

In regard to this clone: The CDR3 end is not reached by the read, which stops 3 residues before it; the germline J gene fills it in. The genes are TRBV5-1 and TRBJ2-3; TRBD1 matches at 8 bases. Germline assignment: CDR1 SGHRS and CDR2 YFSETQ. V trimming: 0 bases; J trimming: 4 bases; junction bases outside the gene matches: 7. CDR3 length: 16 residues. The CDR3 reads CASSLGAGGSADTQYF. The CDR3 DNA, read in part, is TGCGCCAGCAGCTTGGGGGCAGGGGGCTCGGCAGATACG.

The sequenced part of the CDR3 DNA is TGCAGTGCTCCGGACAGGGCTAACTATGGC. Translated, it gives CSAPDRANYG. The full CDR3 protein is CSAPDRANYGYTF. The chain recombines TRBV20-1 with TRBJ1-2, with 8 bases matching TRBD1. Coverage ceases 3 residues before the CDR3 finishes, and the germline J gene fills in the end. The CDR3 totals 13 residues. From germline, CDR1 is DFQATT and CDR2 SNEGSKA (reference sequence). V lost 5 bases and J lost 0; bases outside the gene matches: 2.

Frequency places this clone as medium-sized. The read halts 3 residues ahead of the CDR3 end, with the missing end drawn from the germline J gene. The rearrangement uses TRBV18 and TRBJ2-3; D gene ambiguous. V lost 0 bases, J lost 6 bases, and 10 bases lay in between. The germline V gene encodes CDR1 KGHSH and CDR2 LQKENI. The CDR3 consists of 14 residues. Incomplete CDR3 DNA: TGTGCCAGCTCACCACCCCCCGTCGCGGATACG. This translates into CASSPPPVADT. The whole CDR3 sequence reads CASSPPPVADTQYF.

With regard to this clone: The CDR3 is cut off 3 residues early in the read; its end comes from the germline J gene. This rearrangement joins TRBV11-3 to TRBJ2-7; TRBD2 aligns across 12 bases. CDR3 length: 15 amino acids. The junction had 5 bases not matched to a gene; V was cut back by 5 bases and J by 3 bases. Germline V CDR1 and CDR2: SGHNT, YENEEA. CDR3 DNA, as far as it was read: TGTGCCAGCAGCCCACCGACTAGCGGGGGCTACGAG. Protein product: CASSPPTSGGYE. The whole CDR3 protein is CASSPPTSGGYEQYF.

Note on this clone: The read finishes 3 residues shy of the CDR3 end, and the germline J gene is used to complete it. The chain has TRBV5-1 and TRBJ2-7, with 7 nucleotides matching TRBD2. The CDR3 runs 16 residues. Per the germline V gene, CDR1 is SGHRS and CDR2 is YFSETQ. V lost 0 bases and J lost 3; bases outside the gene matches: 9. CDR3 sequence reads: CASSLVGLAVFYEQYF. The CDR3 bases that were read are TGCGCCAGCAGCTTGGTCGGGCTAGCGGTTTTCTACGAG.

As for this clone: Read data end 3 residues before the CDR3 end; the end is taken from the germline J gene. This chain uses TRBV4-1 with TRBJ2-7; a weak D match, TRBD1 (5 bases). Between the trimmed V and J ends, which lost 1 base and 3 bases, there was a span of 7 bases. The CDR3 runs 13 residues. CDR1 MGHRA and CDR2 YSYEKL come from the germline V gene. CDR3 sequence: CASSQARDYEQYF. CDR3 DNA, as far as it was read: TGCGCCAGCAGCCAAGCCAGGGACTACGAG.

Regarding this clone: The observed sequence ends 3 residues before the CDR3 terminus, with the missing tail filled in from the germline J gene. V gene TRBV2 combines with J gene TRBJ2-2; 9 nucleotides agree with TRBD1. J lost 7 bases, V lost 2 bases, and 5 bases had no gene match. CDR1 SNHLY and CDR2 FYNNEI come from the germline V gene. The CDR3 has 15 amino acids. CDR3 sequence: CASSEPRTGDGELFF. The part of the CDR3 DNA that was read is TGTGCCAGCAGTGAACCAAGGACAGGGGACGGGGAG.

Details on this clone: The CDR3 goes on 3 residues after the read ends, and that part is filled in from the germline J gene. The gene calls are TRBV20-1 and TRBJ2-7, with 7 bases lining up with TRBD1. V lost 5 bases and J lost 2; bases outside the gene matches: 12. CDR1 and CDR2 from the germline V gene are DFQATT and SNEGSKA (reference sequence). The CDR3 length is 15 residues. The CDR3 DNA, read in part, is TGCAGTGCTCGCAATCCGGGACAGTCGGCCTACGAG. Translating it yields CSARNPGQSAYE. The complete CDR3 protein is CSARNPGQSAYEQYF.